This T cell receptor beta chain was captured in a study of blood T cell repertoires in COVID-19. Sequencing was performed with immunoSEQ multiplex PCR; in TCRdb, only in-frame clones are kept and a portion is missing. There are 490,000 or so clones in the sample; approximately 90% occur only once, and 1.5% to 2% lies in the top ten. Germline V gene data show CDR1 as LNHNV and CDR2 as YYDKDF (reference sequence). The CDR3 is made up of 14 amino acids. V lost 3 bases and J lost 3, with 9 bases in between. The chain links TRBV15 to TRBJ1-3; D ambiguous. The sequence was obtained from a woman in her thirties or forties who had recovered from COVID-19. The material sequenced was PBMCs or T cells enriched from blood (not recorded which). DNA of the CDR3: TGTGCCACCAGCAGGCAAGGGAGTGGAAACACCATATATTTT. It encodes CATSRQGSGNTIYF.